The clone carrying this T cell receptor (beta chain) appeared a few times. Its antigen remains unknown. The PCR ran on 60 Vbeta and 13 Jbeta primers. This table comes from immunoSEQ multiplex PCR, and its TCRdb copy is limited to in-frame clones, with some not included. Of fewer than 200,000 clones in the sample, approximately 71% were seen once. The data were taken from a study of cytomegalovirus exposure and HLA in healthy donors. Study-wide points: There were some public TCRs occurring in many donors, but most TCR sequences were rare. As was reported, the classifier diagnosed cytomegalovirus status with high specificity and sensitivity.

Every donor was a healthy person donating bone marrow. Germline CDR1 reads SGDLS; CDR2 reads YYNGEE. After removal of 4 bases from V and 3 bases from J, the junction contained 18 bases not matched to a gene. The CDR3 totals 19 residues. The sequenced sample was PBMCs. This sequence was found in a man aged 45-60 years in good health and CMV-seronegative. The rearrangement joins TRBV9 to TRBJ2-3; TRBD2 agrees at 9 bases. CDR3 DNA: TGTGCCAGCAGCCCAAGGGGGTCTAGCGGGGTTTCAAGAACAGATACGCAGTATTTT. This sequence encodes CASSPRGSSGVSRTDTQYF.